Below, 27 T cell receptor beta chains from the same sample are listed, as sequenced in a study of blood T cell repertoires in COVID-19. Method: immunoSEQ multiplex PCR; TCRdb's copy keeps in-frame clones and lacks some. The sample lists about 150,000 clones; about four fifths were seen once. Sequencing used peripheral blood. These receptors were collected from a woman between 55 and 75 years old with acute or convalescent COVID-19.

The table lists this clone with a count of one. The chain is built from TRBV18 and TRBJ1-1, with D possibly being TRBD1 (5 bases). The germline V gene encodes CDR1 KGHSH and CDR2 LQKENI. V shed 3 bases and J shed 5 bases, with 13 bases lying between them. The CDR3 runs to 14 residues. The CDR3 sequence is CASSPSQGGTEAFF. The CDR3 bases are TGTGCCAGCTCACCGTCTCAGGGAGGTACTGAAGCTTTCTTT.

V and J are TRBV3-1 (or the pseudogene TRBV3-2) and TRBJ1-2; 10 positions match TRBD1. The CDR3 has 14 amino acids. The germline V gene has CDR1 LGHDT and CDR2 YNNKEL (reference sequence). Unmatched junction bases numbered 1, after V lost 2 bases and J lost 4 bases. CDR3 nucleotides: TGTGCCAGCAGCCAAAGGACAGGGGGCTATGGCTACACCTTC. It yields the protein CASSQRTGGYGYTF.

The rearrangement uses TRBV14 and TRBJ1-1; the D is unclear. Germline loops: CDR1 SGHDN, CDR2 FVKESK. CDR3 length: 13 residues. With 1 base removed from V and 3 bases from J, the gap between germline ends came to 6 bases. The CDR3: CASSQAPDTEAFF. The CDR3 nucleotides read TGTGCCAGCAGCCAAGCCCCGGACACTGAAGCTTTCTTT.

The CDR3 sequence is CASGPGQYKNIQYF. The CDR3 DNA follows: TGTGCCAGCGGCCCAGGACAGTACAAAAACATTCAGTACTTC. This rearrangement joins TRBV27 to TRBJ2-4; tentative D call: TRBD1 (6 bases). Trimming removed 8 bases at V and 3 bases at J, with 14 bases between. This CDR3 is 14 amino acids long. Germline V gives CDR1 MNHEY, CDR2 SMNVEV (reference sequence).

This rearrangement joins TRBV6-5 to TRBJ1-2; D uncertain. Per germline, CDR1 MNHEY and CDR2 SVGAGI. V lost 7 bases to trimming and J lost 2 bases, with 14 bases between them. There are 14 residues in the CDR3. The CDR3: CASIPFTTNYGYTF. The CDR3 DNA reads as TGTGCCAGCATCCCCTTTACTACCAACTATGGCTACACCTTC.

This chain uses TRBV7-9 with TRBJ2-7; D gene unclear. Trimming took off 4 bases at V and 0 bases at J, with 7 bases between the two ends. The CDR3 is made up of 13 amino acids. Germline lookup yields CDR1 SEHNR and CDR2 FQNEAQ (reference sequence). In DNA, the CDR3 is TGTGCCAGCAGCTACCTATTCTCCTACGAGCAGTACTTC. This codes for CASSYLFSYEQYF.

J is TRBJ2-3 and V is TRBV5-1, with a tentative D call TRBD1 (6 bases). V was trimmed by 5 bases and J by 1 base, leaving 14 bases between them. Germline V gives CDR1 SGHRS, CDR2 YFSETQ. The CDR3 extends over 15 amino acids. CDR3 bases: TGCGCCAGCAGTTCGGGCAGGGGCGGCACAGATACGCAGTATTTT. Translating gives CASSSGRGGTDTQYF.

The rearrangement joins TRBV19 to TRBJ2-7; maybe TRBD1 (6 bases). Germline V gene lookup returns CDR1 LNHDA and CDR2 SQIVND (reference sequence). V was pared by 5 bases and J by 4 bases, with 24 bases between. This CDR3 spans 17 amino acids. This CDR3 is CASSPEAQGLIGYEQYF. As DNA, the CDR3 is TGTGCCAGTAGTCCAGAAGCCCAGGGGTTAATAGGATACGAGCAGTACTTC.

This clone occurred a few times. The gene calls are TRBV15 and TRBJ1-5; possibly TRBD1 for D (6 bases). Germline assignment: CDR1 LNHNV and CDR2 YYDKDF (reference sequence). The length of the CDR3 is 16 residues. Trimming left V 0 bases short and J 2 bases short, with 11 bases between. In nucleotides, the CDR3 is TGTGCCACCAGCAGAGATGGGAGACAGGGCAATCAGCCCCAGCATTTT. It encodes CATSRDGRQGNQPQHF.

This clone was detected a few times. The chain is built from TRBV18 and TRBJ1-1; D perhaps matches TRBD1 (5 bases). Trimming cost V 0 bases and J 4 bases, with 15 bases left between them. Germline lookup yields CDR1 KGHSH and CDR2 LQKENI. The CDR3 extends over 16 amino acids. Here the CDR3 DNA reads TGTGCCAGCTCACCACCAGGTGGCAGGGTGGGCACTGAAGCTTTCTTT. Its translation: CASSPPGGRVGTEAFF.

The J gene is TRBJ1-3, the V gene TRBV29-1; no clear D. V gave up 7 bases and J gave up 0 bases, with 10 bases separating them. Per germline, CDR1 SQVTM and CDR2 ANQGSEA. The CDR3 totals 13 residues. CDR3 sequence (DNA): TGCAGCGCTCAGGCCAACTCTGGAAACACCATATATTTT. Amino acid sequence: CSAQANSGNTIYF.

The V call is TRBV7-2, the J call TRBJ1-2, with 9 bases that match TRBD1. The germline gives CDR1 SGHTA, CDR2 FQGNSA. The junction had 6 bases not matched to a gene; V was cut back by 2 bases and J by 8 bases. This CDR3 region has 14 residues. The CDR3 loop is CASSLPGTGIGYTF. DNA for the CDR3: TGTGCCAGCAGCTTACCCGGGACAGGGATAGGCTACACCTTC.

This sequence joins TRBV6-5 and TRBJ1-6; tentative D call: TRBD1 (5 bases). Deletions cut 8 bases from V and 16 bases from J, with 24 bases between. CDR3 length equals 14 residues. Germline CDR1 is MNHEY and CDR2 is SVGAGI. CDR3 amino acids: CASANRIPLQALHF. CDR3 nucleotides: TGTGCCAGCGCCAACAGGATTCCCTTGCAAGCGCTCCACTTT.

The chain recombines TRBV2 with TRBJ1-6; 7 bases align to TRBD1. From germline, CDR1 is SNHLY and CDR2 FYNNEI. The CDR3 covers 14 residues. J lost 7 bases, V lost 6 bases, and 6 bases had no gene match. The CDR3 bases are TGTGCCAGCAGCGACAGGGTCAAAAATTCACCCCTCCACTTT. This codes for CASSDRVKNSPLHF.

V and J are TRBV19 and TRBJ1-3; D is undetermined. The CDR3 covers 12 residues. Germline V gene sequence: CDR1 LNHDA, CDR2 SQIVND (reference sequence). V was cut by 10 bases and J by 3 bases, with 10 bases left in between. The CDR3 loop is CATKSDGNTIYF. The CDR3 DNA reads TGTGCCACCAAAAGCGATGGAAACACCATATATTTT.

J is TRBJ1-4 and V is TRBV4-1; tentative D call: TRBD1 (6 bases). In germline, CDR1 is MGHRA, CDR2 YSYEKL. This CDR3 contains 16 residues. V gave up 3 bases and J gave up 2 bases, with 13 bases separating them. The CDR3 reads CASSQVTGPTNEKLFF. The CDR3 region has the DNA TGCGCCAGCAGCCAGGTAACAGGGCCGACTAATGAAAAACTGTTTTTT.

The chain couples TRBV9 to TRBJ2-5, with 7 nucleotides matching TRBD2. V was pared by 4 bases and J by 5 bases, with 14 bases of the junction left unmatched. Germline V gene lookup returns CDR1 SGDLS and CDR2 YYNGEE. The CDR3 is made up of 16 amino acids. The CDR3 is CASSYSSGRGFETQYF. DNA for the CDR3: TGTGCCAGCAGCTACTCATCCGGGCGGGGGTTTGAGACCCAGTACTTC.

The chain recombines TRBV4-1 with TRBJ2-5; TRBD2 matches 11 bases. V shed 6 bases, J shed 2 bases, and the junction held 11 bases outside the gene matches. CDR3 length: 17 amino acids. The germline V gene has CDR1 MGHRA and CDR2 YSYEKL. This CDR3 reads CASSPNPGTSGQETQYF. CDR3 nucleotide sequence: TGCGCCAGCAGTCCAAACCCCGGGACTAGCGGACAAGAGACCCAGTACTTC.

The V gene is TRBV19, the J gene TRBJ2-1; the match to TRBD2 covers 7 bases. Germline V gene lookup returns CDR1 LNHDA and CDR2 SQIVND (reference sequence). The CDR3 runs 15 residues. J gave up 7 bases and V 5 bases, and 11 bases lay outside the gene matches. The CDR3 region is CASSVGTTSRNEQFF. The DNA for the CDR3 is TGTGCCAGTAGTGTCGGGACTACCTCGAGGAATGAGCAGTTCTTC.

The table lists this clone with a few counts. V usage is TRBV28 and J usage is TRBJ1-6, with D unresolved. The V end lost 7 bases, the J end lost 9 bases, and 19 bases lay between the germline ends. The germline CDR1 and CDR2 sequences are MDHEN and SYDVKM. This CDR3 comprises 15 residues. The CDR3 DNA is TGTGCCAGCATATCCTCCGGGATCGGTTTTTCACCCCTCCACTTT. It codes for CASISSGIGFSPLHF. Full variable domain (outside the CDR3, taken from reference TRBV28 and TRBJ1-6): DVKVTQSSRYLVKRTGEKVFLECVQDMDHENMFWYRQDPGLGLRLIYFSYDVKMKEKGDIPEGYSVSREKKERFSLILESASTNQTSMYLCASISSGIGFSPLHFGNGTRLTVT.

CDR3 DNA: TGTGCCAGCAGCCGACAGGGGGGCGGTTCACCCCTCCACTTT. Translating gives CASSRQGGGSPLHF. The chain combines TRBV3-1 (or the pseudogene TRBV3-2) with TRBJ1-6, with 9 bases lining up with TRBD1. Germline V lookup: CDR1 LGHDT, CDR2 YNNKEL (reference sequence). V lost 4 bases and J lost 9; bases outside the gene matches: 4. The CDR3 extends over 14 amino acids.

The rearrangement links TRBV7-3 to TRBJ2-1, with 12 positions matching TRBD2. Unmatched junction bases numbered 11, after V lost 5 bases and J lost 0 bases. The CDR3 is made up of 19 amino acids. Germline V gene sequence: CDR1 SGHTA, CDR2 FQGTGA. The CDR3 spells CASSPTATSGGFSYNEQFF. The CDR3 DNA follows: TGTGCCAGCAGCCCAACAGCGACTAGCGGGGGATTCTCCTACAATGAGCAGTTCTTC.

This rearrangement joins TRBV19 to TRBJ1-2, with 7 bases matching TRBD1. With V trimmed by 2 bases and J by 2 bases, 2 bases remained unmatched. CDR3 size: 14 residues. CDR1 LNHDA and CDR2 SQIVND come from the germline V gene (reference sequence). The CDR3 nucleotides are TGTGCCAGTAGTATACAGACAGGGAACTATGGCTACACCTTC. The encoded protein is CASSIQTGNYGYTF.

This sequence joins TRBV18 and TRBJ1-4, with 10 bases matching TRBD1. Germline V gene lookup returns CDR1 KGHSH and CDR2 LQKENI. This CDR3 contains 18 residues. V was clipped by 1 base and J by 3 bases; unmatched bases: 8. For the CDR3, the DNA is TGTGCCAGCTCACCACGGACAGGGGGTCGCGTGGCTAATGAAAAACTGTTTTTT. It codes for CASSPRTGGRVANEKLFF.

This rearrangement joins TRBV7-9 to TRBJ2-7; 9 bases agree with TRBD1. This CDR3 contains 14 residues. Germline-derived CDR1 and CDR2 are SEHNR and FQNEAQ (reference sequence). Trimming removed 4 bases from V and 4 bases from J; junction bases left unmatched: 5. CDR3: CASSSRTGVYEQYV. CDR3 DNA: TGTGCCAGCAGCTCCCGGACAGGGGTGTACGAGCAGTACGTC.

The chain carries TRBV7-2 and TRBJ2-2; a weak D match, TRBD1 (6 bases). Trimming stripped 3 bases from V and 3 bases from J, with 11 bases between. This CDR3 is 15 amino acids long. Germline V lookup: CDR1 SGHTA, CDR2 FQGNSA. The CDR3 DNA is TGTGCCAGCAGCTTCCAACAGGGCTACACCGGGGAGCTGTTTTTT. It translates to CASSFQQGYTGELFF.

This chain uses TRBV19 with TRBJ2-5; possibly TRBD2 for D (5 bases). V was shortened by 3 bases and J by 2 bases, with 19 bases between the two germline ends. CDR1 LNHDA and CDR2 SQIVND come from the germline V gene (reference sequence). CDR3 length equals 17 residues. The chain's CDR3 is CASSITLQSRAQETQYF. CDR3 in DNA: TGTGCCAGTAGTATTACCCTGCAATCGCGGGCACAAGAGACCCAGTACTTC.